This TCR beta chain was sequenced for a study of T-cell reconstitution after alpha-beta-depleted transplantation in children. It was with unique molecular identifiers that the TCRbeta library was prepared. From the PCR reads, TCRdb called clonotypes with MiXCR, one entry per CDR3 protein. The repertoire includes 250,000 to 300,000 distinct CDR3 sequences, approximately 10% of them detected once, and less than 25% sits in the top ten. General study findings and limits: Most T-cell counts and diversity one year after the transplant came from T cells that were newly produced. By about two months after transplant, alpha-beta T cells reportedly arose from several hundred graft clones that had expanded.

This clonotype was recorded many times. The antigen is not known. With 3 bases removed from V and 8 bases from J, the gap between germline ends came to 10 bases. The CDR3 totals 12 residues. Looked up from germline, CDR1 is SEHNR and CDR2 is FQNEAQ (reference sequence). This TCR was recovered from a male patient aged 2 to 10 who had a stem cell transplant for chronic granulomatous disease, so the T cells may come from the graft donor. The rearrangement uses TRBV7-9 and TRBJ1-1, with D possibly being TRBD1 (5 bases). The sequencing here drew on peripheral blood, taken 180 days after TCRalphabeta/CD19-depleted stem cell transplant. This CDR3 reads CASSLGVWEAFF. In DNA form, the CDR3 reads TGTGCCAGCAGCTTGGGGGTCTGGGAAGCTTTCTTT.